The 27 T cell receptor beta chains below all came from one sample that was sequenced in a study of response to subunit inactivated influenza vaccine. TCRdb ran MiXCR on the RT-PCR reads and lists one entry per CDR3 protein. The sample contains fewer than 350,000 distinct CDR3 sequences, 21% of which appear only once. Specimen: PBMCs from blood, collected approximately 20 months after vaccination. The receptors stem from a man aged 45-69 years who received an inactivated influenza vaccine.

The sample holds many counts of this clonotype. V is TRBV28 and J is TRBJ2-7; 10 positions agree with TRBD2. Trimming at V came to 8 bases and at J to 4 bases, leaving 5 bases not matched to a gene. The V gene's germline CDR1 is MDHEN and CDR2 SYDVKM. CDR3 length equals 13 residues. The CDR3 sequence: CASLTSGTYEQYF. The DNA of the CDR3 is TGTGCCAGCCTTACTAGCGGGACATACGAGCAGTACTTC.

The J gene is TRBJ1-2, the V gene TRBV15; D remains unclear. Trimming pared 0 bases from V and 5 bases from J, leaving 7 bases between. The CDR3 has 13 residues. Germline CDR1 reads LNHNV; CDR2 reads YYDKDF (reference sequence). The DNA for the CDR3 is TGTGCCACCAGCAGAGATCCTGGGTATGGCTACACCTTC. Residues: CATSRDPGYGYTF.

A few counts support this clonotype. The chain employs TRBV7-2 and TRBJ1-4; no definite D call. V lost 4 bases to trimming and J lost 7 bases, with 16 bases between them. This CDR3 is built from 15 residues. CDR1 is SGHTA, CDR2 FQGNSA, per germline. CDR3 region: CASSSHQGGGEKLFF. CDR3 DNA sequence: TGTGCCAGCAGCTCCCACCAAGGTGGCGGTGAAAAACTGTTTTTT.

About this clonotype itself: Its ends do not fully match the called genes, so a read error is possible. The genes are TRBV6-6 and TRBJ2-7; no definite D call. Germline V gives CDR1 MNHNY, CDR2 SVGAGI (reference sequence). The CDR3 length is 11 residues. The chain's CDR3 is CASSDSIEQYF. The CDR3 DNA reads TGTGCCAGCAGTGACTCAATAGAGCAGTACTTC.

In this sample, this clonotype turned up many times. The V gene is TRBV29-1, the J gene TRBJ1-1; no reliable D call. Per germline, CDR1 SQVTM and CDR2 ANQGSEA. The CDR3 consists of 14 residues. Trimming shortened V by 1 base and J by 0 bases, and 9 bases separated the two germline ends. The CDR3 sequence: CSVEGSGLNTEAFF. Here the CDR3 DNA reads TGCAGCGTTGAAGGTTCCGGATTGAACACTGAAGCTTTCTTT.

The chain has TRBV27 and TRBJ1-1; D ambiguous. From germline, CDR1 is MNHEY and CDR2 SMNVEV (reference sequence). The V gene lost 6 bases and the J gene lost 0 bases, with 14 bases spanning the gap. This CDR3 spans 15 amino acids. CDR3 region: CASSSRSWVNTEAFF. CDR3 DNA: TGTGCCAGCAGCTCTCGATCGTGGGTGAACACTGAAGCTTTCTTT.

This clonotype occurred a few times. The rearrangement joins TRBV12-3 or TRBV12-4 to TRBJ2-2, with 7 bases matching TRBD2. After removal of 2 bases from V and 4 bases from J, the junction contained 7 bases not matched to a gene. This CDR3 is built from 16 residues. The CDR3 here is CASSLMSGAVTGELFF. In DNA form, the CDR3 reads TGTGCCAGCAGTTTAATGAGCGGGGCGGTCACCGGGGAGCTGTTTTTT.

This clonotype turned up a few times. The V gene is TRBV6-6, the J gene TRBJ2-1; D not resolved. The CDR3 spans 13 residues. V shed 8 bases and J shed 1 base, with 9 bases lying between them. Germline assignment: CDR1 MNHNY and CDR2 SVGAGI (reference sequence). CDR3 residues: CASGEGSYNEQFF. CDR3 coding DNA: TGTGCCAGCGGAGAAGGGTCCTACAATGAGCAGTTCTTC.

The rearrangement joins TRBV19 to TRBJ2-1, with 7 bases that match TRBD1. Germline trimming cut 6 bases from V and 3 bases from J; bases unmatched to any gene: 8. Looked up from germline, CDR1 is LNHDA and CDR2 is SQIVND (reference sequence). This CDR3 has 15 residues. In DNA, the CDR3 is TGTGCCAGTAGCCAGACAGGGCTGGGCTACAATGAGCAGTTCTTC. This sequence encodes CASSQTGLGYNEQFF.

This clonotype occurred a few times. The V and J genes are TRBV5-1 and TRBJ1-4; 7 nucleotides agree with TRBD1. CDR3 size: 14 residues. From germline, CDR1 is SGHRS and CDR2 YFSETQ. V gave up 3 bases and J gave up 8 bases; unmatched junction bases: 7. CDR3 coding DNA: TGCGCCAGCAGCTCCAGGGGGGCTGGCGAAAAACTGTTTTTT. This sequence encodes CASSSRGAGEKLFF.

J is TRBJ2-7 and V is TRBV20-1; 10 bases fit TRBD2. J gave up 2 bases and V 6 bases, and 13 bases lay outside the gene matches. Germline CDR1 DFQATT, CDR2 SNEGSKA (reference sequence). The CDR3 runs 16 residues. The CDR3 reads CSATPGEREGPYEQYF. The CDR3 coding sequence is TGCAGTGCCACCCCAGGAGAGCGGGAGGGCCCCTACGAGCAGTACTTC.

This clonotype was observed a few times. The J gene is TRBJ1-1, the V gene TRBV7-9; D gene ambiguous. This CDR3 region has 14 residues. Trimming took off 5 bases at V and 0 bases at J, with 10 bases between the two ends. CDR1 is SEHNR and CDR2 is FQNEAQ in the germline V gene (reference sequence). The DNA of the CDR3 is TGTGCCAGCAGCCCTGCCAACCTGAACACTGAAGCTTTCTTT. Translated: CASSPANLNTEAFF.

This clonotype showed up just a few times. The chain joins TRBV7-2 to TRBJ1-4; the D gene is possibly TRBD1 (5 bases). Germline CDR1 and CDR2: SGHTA and FQGNSA. V gave up 1 base and J gave up 7 bases, with 10 bases separating them. The CDR3 runs to 14 residues. The CDR3 is CASSLERGGEKLFF. In DNA, the CDR3 is TGTGCCAGCAGCTTAGAACGCGGGGGTGAAAAACTGTTTTTT.

This clonotype was recorded a few times. This chain joins TRBV5-1 and TRBJ2-1; D is uncertain. Trimming pared 0 bases from V and 8 bases from J, leaving 6 bases between. CDR3 length: 12 residues. The germline V gene has CDR1 SGHRS and CDR2 YFSETQ. CDR3 sequence reads: CASSLDVYEQFF. CDR3 nucleotide sequence: TGCGCCAGCAGCTTGGACGTGTATGAGCAGTTCTTC.

This clonotype showed up just a few times. The rearrangement links TRBV10-3 to TRBJ1-5; no clear D. Germline V CDR1 and CDR2: ENHRY, SYGVKD. There are 13 residues in the CDR3. Trimming stripped 4 bases from V and 0 bases from J, with 4 bases between. The CDR3 nucleotides read TGTGCCATCAGTGGGTATAGCAATCAGCCCCAGCATTTT. This gives the protein CAISGYSNQPQHF.

J is TRBJ2-7 and V is TRBV20-1; possibly TRBD1 for D (5 bases). The CDR3 runs 12 residues. Per germline, CDR1 DFQATT and CDR2 SNEGSKA (reference sequence). The V end lost 5 bases, the J end lost 0 bases, and 8 bases lay between the germline ends. CDR3 protein: CSAAGNSYEQYF. CDR3 bases: TGCAGTGCTGCAGGGAACTCCTACGAGCAGTACTTC.

The chain has TRBV5-1 and TRBJ2-2, with D possibly called TRBD1 or TRBD2 (5 bases each). CDR1 and CDR2 (germline): SGHRS, YFSETQ. The length of the CDR3 is 16 residues. With 0 bases removed from V and 5 bases from J, the gap between germline ends came to 14 bases. CDR3 sequence: CASSLAGAVGTGELFF. Here the CDR3 DNA reads TGCGCCAGCAGCTTGGCCGGGGCAGTGGGAACCGGGGAGCTGTTTTTT.

This clonotype was picked up a small number of times. This chain's CDR3 is CASSLSRQRGSPLHF. CDR3 in DNA: TGTGCCAGCAGTCTCTCCAGACAGCGGGGTTCACCCCTCCACTTT. The chain employs TRBV2 and TRBJ1-6; possibly TRBD1 for D (5 bases). V lost 5 bases and J 9 bases, leaving 17 bases between the germline ends. From germline, CDR1 is SNHLY and CDR2 FYNNEI. The CDR3 spans 15 residues.

This chain joins TRBV4-2 and TRBJ2-3; TRBD2 aligns across 8 bases. The V and J ends lost 2 bases and 2 bases, in that order; junction bases with no gene match: 6. This CDR3 is 16 amino acids long. From germline, CDR1 is LGHNA and CDR2 YNFKEQ. For the CDR3, the DNA is TGTGCCAGCAGCCAAAGAAGCGGGGGTGACACAGATACGCAGTATTTT. This translates into CASSQRSGGDTDTQYF.

This clonotype was observed a handful of times. CDR3 residues: CASRTPGQGRNQPQHF. The CDR3 DNA reads as TGTGCCAGTAGAACCCCCGGACAGGGCCGAAATCAGCCCCAGCATTTT. The rearrangement links TRBV19 to TRBJ1-5, with 8 bases identical to TRBD1. Germline values: CDR1 LNHDA, CDR2 SQIVND (reference sequence). The CDR3 consists of 16 residues. V lost 6 bases and J lost 4; bases outside the gene matches: 11.

This clonotype was recorded a few times. A junction boundary mismatches the germline segment, possibly from a read error. V and J are TRBV28 and TRBJ1-6; 7 bases align to TRBD1. CDR1 is MDHEN, CDR2 SYDVKM, per germline. This CDR3 comprises 13 residues. In DNA, the CDR3 is TGTGCCAGCAGCCCGGGACAGCTGAGCCGTGTGGACTTT. It codes for CASSPGQLSRVDF.

There are a few counts of this clonotype. J is TRBJ2-7 and V is TRBV5-1, with 12 bases lining up with TRBD2. CDR1 and CDR2 (germline): SGHRS, YFSETQ. There are 16 residues in the CDR3. The J segment lost 5 bases and the V segment lost 3 bases, leaving 9 bases of the junction unmatched. CDR3 in amino acids: CASSSTSGSYSHEQYF. Here the CDR3 DNA reads TGCGCCAGCAGCTCGACTAGCGGGAGTTATTCCCACGAGCAGTACTTC.

This clonotype showed up just a few times. J is TRBJ1-2 and V is TRBV6-1; D gene uncertain. The germline V gene encodes CDR1 MNHNS and CDR2 SASEGT. The germline V and J ends were trimmed by 7 bases and 4 bases, with 16 bases remaining between them. The CDR3 loop spans 14 amino acids. Written as DNA, the CDR3 is TGTGCCAGCACCAACCCTCAGGAGTTCTATGGCTACACCTTC. This translates into CASTNPQEFYGYTF.

The gene calls are TRBV7-6 and TRBJ1-1; D uncertain. CDR3 length: 15 amino acids. V dropped 1 base and J dropped 1 base, with 10 bases sitting between them. The germline V gene encodes CDR1 SGHVS and CDR2 FNYEAQ. The CDR3 DNA sequence: TGTGCCAGCAGCTTAGTGACTATCAAGAACACTGAAGCTTTCTTT. Translating gives CASSLVTIKNTEAFF.

J is TRBJ1-1 and V is TRBV7-9, with 8 bases that match TRBD1. V lost 2 bases to trimming and J lost 5 bases; unmatched junction nucleotides: 7. CDR1 and CDR2 from the germline V gene are SEHNR and FQNEAQ (reference sequence). The CDR3 has 15 residues. The CDR3 sequence: CASSLRSRGLTEAFF. CDR3 DNA: TGTGCCAGCAGCTTAAGGTCCAGGGGGCTTACTGAAGCTTTCTTT.

This clonotype has more than one count but fewer than ten. J is TRBJ2-1 and V is TRBV7-2, with TRBD2 matching over 11 bases. Losses at the gene ends were 4 bases for V and 9 bases for J; bases not matched to a gene: 8. Germline CDR1 SGHTA, CDR2 FQGNSA. The CDR3 consists of 15 residues. The CDR3 coding sequence is TGTGCCAGCAGCTATAGCGGGAGGGGTGGGTTTGAGCAGTTCTTC. It translates to CASSYSGRGGFEQFF.

This clonotype was picked up a small number of times. The chain employs TRBV28 and TRBJ2-7; no clear D. CDR1 is MDHEN, CDR2 SYDVKM, per germline. The CDR3 covers 16 residues. The ends were cut back, 6 bases at V and 7 bases at J, with 25 bases in the middle. The CDR3 loop is CASRRMGSLPWGEQYF. The CDR3 DNA is TGTGCCAGCAGGCGTATGGGCAGCCTCCCCTGGGGTGAGCAGTACTTC.